This T cell receptor (beta chain) was captured in a study of T cells expressing NK-cell markers. Study-level background: Sorted CD3+CD56+NKG2C+, CD3+CD56+NKG2C- and CD3+CD56-NKG2C+ T cells supplied TCR beta repertoires.

The CDR3 is 12 residues long. Germline CDR1 WNHNN, CDR2 SYGVQD (reference sequence). Each CDR3 protein gets one entry in TCRdb, which reprocessed the 5' RACE reads and gives no DNA. Its listing shows some 450,000 distinct CDR3 sequences. The sequence was obtained from a woman between 18 and 69 years old in good health. The chain links TRBV10-1 to TRBJ2-1; TCRdb's D call of TRBD1 is untestable without DNA. The sequenced sample consisted of blood T cells: a sorted CD56 or NKG2C T cell subset, CD4+ or CD8+ T cells, or bulk PBMC T cells (not recorded which). The CDR3 reads CASGDRDNEQFF.